The clone carrying this T cell receptor beta chain showed up many times. The antigen remains unidentified. This CDR3 contains 14 residues. The germline CDR1 and CDR2 sequences are MNHNS and SASEGT. V gave up 8 bases and J gave up 2 bases, with 12 bases separating them. Amplification yielded TCR beta CDR3 regions, with RNA transcripts as the source. The primer set for the first-round RT-PCR of the TCR CDR3 was HTBI. Using its own MiXCR run on the multiplex PCR reads, TCRdb lists one record per CDR3 protein. This sample yields about half a million distinct CDR3 sequences, of which just under 20% are seen a single time; over 45% belongs to the top ten. The sample belongs to a study of T cells in Graves' hyperthyroidism and ophthalmopathy. Study conclusions and caveats: Ophthalmopathy could be told apart from stable hyperthyroidism with a 13 V-J model.

The source material was blood. This chain joins TRBV6-1 and TRBJ2-2; D is unresolved. The sequence was collected from a man aged 40-50 years with Graves' ophthalmopathy. The CDR3 DNA follows: TGTGCCAGCCGGCCCGTAGGAAACACCGGGGAGCTGTTTTTT. Residues: CASRPVGNTGELFF.